This is a list of T cell receptor beta chains from one sample in a study of TIL therapy for anti-PD-1-resistant metastatic lung cancer. Profiled with immunoSEQ multiplex PCR; TCRdb holds only in-frame clones, not every one. The sample records around 100,000 clones, under 70% being singletons. The sequenced sample was tumor tissue, obtained at baseline. The receptors were gathered from a person aged 25-85 years with non-small cell lung cancer. CDR3s include the opening cysteine and the closing phenylalanine or tryptophan.

j_call,v_call,cdr3_aa
TRBJ1-2,TRBV7-8,CATPTEGTYGYTF
TRBJ2-3,TRBV6-5,CASQGLAGGTDTQYF
TRBJ2-5,TRBV4-3,CASSRQTSGETQYF
TRBJ1-1,TRBV5-5,CASSPGTLNTEAFF
TRBJ2-2,TRBV7-9,CAGGEASSGELFF
TRBJ2-1,TRBV7-2,CASSLGLAGGNNEQFF
TRBJ1-4,TRBV5-8,CASSLAGGGSEKLFF
TRBJ1-2,TRBV11-2,CASSLGPGENYGYTF
TRBJ2-6,TRBV24-1,CATSEGRGLGANVLTF
TRBJ2-2,TRBV19,CASSIFLNTGELFF
TRBJ1-5,TRBV27,CASSLGGGIGNQPQHF
TRBJ2-7,TRBV9,CASSVEGSGLYEQYF
TRBJ2-2,TRBV29-1,CSVFTGELFF
TRBJ1-3,TRBV5-6,CASSHGNTIYF
TRBJ1-4,TRBV7-6,CASSLGGNNEKLFF
TRBJ2-2,TRBV28,CASSLGINTGELFF
TRBJ1-1,TRBV28,CASISFTEAFF